The 9 T cell receptor beta chains below all came from one sample that was sequenced in a study of T cells after somatic rescue of genetic block. Sequenced by immunoSEQ multiplex PCR; TCRdb stores in-frame clones only, minus some. The sample lists 15,000 or so clones, 72% occurring once. Specimen: peripheral blood mononuclear cells (PBMCs). The receptors here all came from a boy aged 5-17 years.

This clone turned up a few times. V is TRBV6-1 and J is TRBJ2-5, with unresolved D. V gave up 6 bases and J gave up 1 base, with 12 bases separating them. CDR3 size: 14 residues. Germline V lookup: CDR1 MNHNS, CDR2 SASEGT. DNA for the CDR3: TGTGCCAGCAGCCTCTCAGTCCTCCAAGAGACCCAGTACTTC. It encodes CASSLSVLQETQYF.

The gene calls are TRBV7-3 and TRBJ2-2; D is ambiguous. Trimming removed 3 bases from V and 4 bases from J, with 12 bases in between. Germline V gene lookup returns CDR1 SGHTA and CDR2 FQGTGA. The CDR3 runs to 15 residues. The CDR3 is CASSFSAIPTGELFF. The CDR3 DNA follows: TGTGCCAGCAGCTTCTCAGCCATTCCCACCGGGGAGCTGTTTTTT.

This clone occurred once. This CDR3 reads CASSPPRATAAKNIQYF. CDR3 DNA: TGTGCCAGCAGTCCCCCGAGAGCGACAGCAGCCAAAAACATTCAGTACTTC. The gene calls are TRBV28 and TRBJ2-4; weak D call: TRBD1 (5 bases). V was pared by 5 bases and J by 0 bases, with 17 bases between. In germline, CDR1 is MDHEN, CDR2 SYDVKM. The length of the CDR3 is 17 residues.

This clone was found a few times. The J gene is TRBJ1-2, the V gene TRBV28; D gene uncertain. The germline V gene has CDR1 MDHEN and CDR2 SYDVKM. The CDR3 totals 13 residues. Deletions cut 4 bases from V and 2 bases from J, with 8 bases between. The CDR3 loop is CASSYTRNYGYTF. The CDR3 coding sequence is TGTGCCAGCAGTTACACCCGCAACTATGGCTACACCTTC.

This chain uses TRBV19 with TRBJ1-4; the D gene is possibly TRBD1 (5 bases). The germline CDR1 and CDR2 sequences are LNHDA and SQIVND (reference sequence). V lost 5 bases, J lost 3 bases, and 7 bases lay in between. The CDR3 totals 13 residues. CDR3: CASSGGANEKLFF. The DNA for the CDR3 is TGTGCCAGTAGTGGGGGGGCTAATGAAAAACTGTTTTTT.

V usage is TRBV18 and J usage is TRBJ2-5; D is unclear. This CDR3 region has 12 residues. CDR1 and CDR2 from the germline V gene are KGHSH and LQKENI. Trimming took 2 bases from V and 2 from J, leaving 3 bases between them. The CDR3 spells CASSPGQETQYF. The CDR3 DNA reads as TGTGCCAGCTCACCAGGTCAAGAGACCCAGTACTTC.

This clone appeared a few times. The gene calls are TRBV4-1 and TRBJ2-2; D gene unclear. CDR1 and CDR2 (germline): MGHRA, YSYEKL. Trimming stripped 1 base from V and 6 bases from J, with 6 bases between. CDR3 length: 13 residues. The DNA for the CDR3 is TGCGCCAGCAGCCAAGGGTACGCCGGGGAGCTGTTTTTT. Amino acids: CASSQGYAGELFF.

This clone turned up a few times. The rearrangement uses TRBV7-6 and TRBJ1-1; no clear D. The germline gives CDR1 SGHVS, CDR2 FNYEAQ. The CDR3 has 14 amino acids. Trimming took off 1 base at V and 3 bases at J, with 9 bases between the two ends. The CDR3 protein is CASSLVPGDTEAFF. In DNA, the CDR3 is TGTGCCAGCAGCTTAGTACCCGGTGACACTGAAGCTTTCTTT.

DNA for the CDR3: TGTGCCAGCAGTTTCGCACTGAACACCGGGGAGCTGTTTTTT. Translation gives CASSFALNTGELFF. The chain couples TRBV28 to TRBJ2-2; D is unresolved. Germline CDR1 MDHEN, CDR2 SYDVKM. The CDR3 contains 14 residues. The V gene lost 3 bases and the J gene lost 1 base, with 6 bases spanning the gap.